The clone carrying this T cell receptor (beta chain) has more than one count but fewer than ten. Its antigen remains unidentified. This entry belongs to a study of T cell repertoires in cytomegalovirus infection. General observations from the study: HLA-C-restricted CMV clonotypes gave the most frequent clonotype in two of eight donors.

TCRdb re-analysed the reads in MiXCR, keeping a single row per CDR3 protein. The table includes hundreds of thousands of distinct CDR3 sequences, 25% to 35% detected once. CDR3 length: 15 residues. Germline CDR1 is SGHTA and CDR2 is FQGNSA. Trimming shortened V by 5 bases and J by 0 bases, and 11 bases separated the two germline ends. V gene TRBV7-2 combines with J gene TRBJ2-1; a possible D gene is TRBD2 (6 bases). The clonotype originates from a human donor in good health (CMV status not recorded). Some clones in this sample may be carry-over from other donors' samples. The sample consisted of cultured PBMCs, taken from culture after CMV antigen stimulation. DNA of the CDR3: TGTGCCAGCAGCCCTGTAGCGGCCTCCTACAATGAGCAGTTCTTC. Encoded protein: CASSPVAASYNEQFF.